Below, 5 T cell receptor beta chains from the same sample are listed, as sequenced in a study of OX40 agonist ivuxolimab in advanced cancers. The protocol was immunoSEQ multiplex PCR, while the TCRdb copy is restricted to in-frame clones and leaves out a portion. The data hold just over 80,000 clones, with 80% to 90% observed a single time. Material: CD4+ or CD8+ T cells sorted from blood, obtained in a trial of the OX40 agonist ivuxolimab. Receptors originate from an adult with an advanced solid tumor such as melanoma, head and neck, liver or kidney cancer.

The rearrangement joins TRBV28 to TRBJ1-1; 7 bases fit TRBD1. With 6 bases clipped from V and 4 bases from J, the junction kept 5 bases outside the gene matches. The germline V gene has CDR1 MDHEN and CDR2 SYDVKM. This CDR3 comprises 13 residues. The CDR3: CASRSTGSTEAFF. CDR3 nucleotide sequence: TGTGCCAGCAGATCGACAGGGTCCACTGAAGCTTTCTTT.

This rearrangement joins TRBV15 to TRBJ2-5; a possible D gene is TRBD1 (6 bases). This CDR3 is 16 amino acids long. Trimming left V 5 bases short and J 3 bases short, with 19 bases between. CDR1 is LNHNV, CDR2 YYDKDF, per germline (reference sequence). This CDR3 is CATSYGGRISEETQYF. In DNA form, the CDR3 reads TGTGCCACCAGCTATGGGGGCAGGATATCCGAAGAGACCCAGTACTTC. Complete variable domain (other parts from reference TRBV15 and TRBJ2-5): DAMVIQNPRYQVTQFGKPVTLSCSQTLNHNVMYWYQQKSSQAPKLLFHYYDKDFNNEADTPDNFQSRRPNTSFCFLDIRSPGLGDTAMYLCATSYGGRISEETQYFGPGTRLLVL.

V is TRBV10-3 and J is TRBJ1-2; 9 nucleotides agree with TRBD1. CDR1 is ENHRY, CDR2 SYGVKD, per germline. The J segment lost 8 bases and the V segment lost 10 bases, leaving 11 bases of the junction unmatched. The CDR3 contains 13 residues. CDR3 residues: CATAGTGNGGYTF. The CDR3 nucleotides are TGTGCCACAGCCGGGACAGGGAATGGAGGCTACACCTTC.

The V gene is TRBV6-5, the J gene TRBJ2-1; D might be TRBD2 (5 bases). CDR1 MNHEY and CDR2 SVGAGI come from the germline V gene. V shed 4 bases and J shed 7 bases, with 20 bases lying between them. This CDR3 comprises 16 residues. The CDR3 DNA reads TGTGCCAGCAGTTTACAGTTTGTCCAGTCGGGGAATGAGCAGTTCTTC. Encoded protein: CASSLQFVQSGNEQFF.

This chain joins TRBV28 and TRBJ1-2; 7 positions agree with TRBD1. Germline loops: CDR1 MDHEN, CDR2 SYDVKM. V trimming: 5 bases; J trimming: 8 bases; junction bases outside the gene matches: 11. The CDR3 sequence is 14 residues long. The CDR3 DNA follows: TGTGCCAGCAGTATTACACAGGGGTTCTGGGGCTACACCTTC. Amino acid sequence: CASSITQGFWGYTF.